The rows below give T cell receptor beta chains drawn from one sample of a study of graft-versus-host responses after intestinal transplantation. Generated by immunoSEQ multiplex PCR, the TCRdb table keeps only in-frame clones and is missing some. The profile shows roughly 23,000 clones, approximately 40% of them singletons. Sequencing was performed on alloreactive CD8+ T cells from a mixed lymphocyte reaction culture, taken before transplantation. Every receptor here comes from a human patient who was an organ donor for intestinal transplantation. CDR3s include the opening cysteine and the closing phenylalanine or tryptophan. A D gene is named only where the DNA matches it firmly. Some rows have no size entry. The others give once, few or many, or a class for an expanded clone.

j_call clone_size d_call v_call cdr3_aa cdr3_nt
TRBJ2-7 . . TRBV4-1 CASSQGGPYEQYF TGTGCCAGCAGCCAAGGTGGTCCCTACGAGCAGTACTTC
TRBJ2-1 few . TRBV9 CASSVDAFSGAYNEQFF TGTGCCAGCAGCGTAGACGCCTTCTCCGGGGCCTACAATGAGCAGTTCTTC
TRBJ1-5 . . TRBV9 CASSVGDSNQPQHF TGTGCCAGCAGCGTGGGGGATAGCAATCAGCCCCAGCATTTT
TRBJ2-1 few TRBD2 TRBV5-1 CASSLGLAGENYNEQFF TGCGCCAGCAGCTTGGGACTAGCGGGAGAGAATTACAATGAGCAGTTCTTC
TRBJ1-4 few TRBD1 TRBV30 CAWSVWAGGREKLFF TGTGCCTGGAGTGTCTGGGCAGGGGGAAGGGAAAAACTGTTTTTT
TRBJ1-1 few . TRBV4-1 CASSQRWGANAEAFF TGCGCCAGCAGCCAAAGGTGGGGGGCAAACGCTGAAGCTTTCTTT
TRBJ1-2 few . TRBV7-9 CASSLAPGVNGYTF TGTGCCAGCAGCCTTGCCCCGGGGGTGAATGGCTACACCTTC
TRBJ2-7 . TRBD2 TRBV5-6 CASSTPGPGGDYEQYF TGTGCCAGCAGCACCCCAGGCCCGGGAGGTGACTACGAGCAGTACTTC
TRBJ2-1 few TRBD2 TRBV6-6 CASSYSTSAGYNEQFF TGTGCCAGCAGTTACTCTACTAGCGCTGGGTACAATGAGCAGTTCTTC
TRBJ2-1 . . TRBV13 CASSSYDNEQFF TGTGCCAGCAGCTCATACGACAATGAGCAGTTCTTC
TRBJ2-3 once . TRBV27 CASSFWGEDTQYF TGTGCCAGCAGTTTTTGGGGGGAAGATACGCAGTATTTT
TRBJ1-5 . . TRBV5-1 CASSLGQGGSNQPQHF TGCGCCAGCAGCTTGGGGCAGGGAGGCAGCAATCAGCCCCAGCATTTT
TRBJ2-3 few . TRBV9 CASSDGSGTDTQYF TGTGCCAGCAGCGACGGAAGTGGCACAGATACGCAGTATTTT
TRBJ2-1 . TRBD1 TRBV6-6 CAILPGQGLRFEQFF TGTGCCATCCTACCGGGACAGGGCTTGAGGTTTGAGCAGTTCTTC
TRBJ1-3 . . TRBV19 CASSIMPTGNSGNTIYF TGTGCCAGTAGTATAATGCCAACAGGGAACTCTGGAAACACCATATATTTT
TRBJ2-7 . . TRBV6-5 CASSLQVSYEQYF TGTGCCAGCAGCCTTCAGGTCTCCTACGAGCAGTACTTC
TRBJ2-7 . . TRBV29-1 CSAETGSYEQYF TGCAGCGCTGAGACGGGCTCCTACGAGCAGTACTTC
TRBJ2-7 medium-sized . TRBV7-9 CASSLDRSYEQYF TGTGCCAGCAGCTTAGACAGGTCCTACGAGCAGTACTTC
TRBJ2-1 few . TRBV4-1 CASSQDWSGSSYNEQFF TGCGCCAGCAGCCAAGATTGGAGCGGAAGCTCCTACAATGAGCAGTTCTTC
TRBJ2-7 . . TRBV5-5 CASAGLGGRQYF TGTGCCAGCGCCGGCTTGGGGGGGCGGCAGTACTTC
TRBJ2-7 . . TRBV7-9 CASSPWRGPHEQYF TGTGCCAGCAGCCCATGGCGAGGGCCGCACGAGCAGTACTTC
TRBJ2-7 medium-sized . TRBV7-9 CASSSSRRETVGEQYF TGTGCCAGCAGCTCCTCGCGCCGGGAGACCGTAGGCGAGCAGTACTTC